The rows below give T cell receptor beta chains drawn from one sample of a study of spatial heterogeneity in lung cancer. TCRdb re-derived calls from the 5' RACE reads in MiXCR, one entry per CDR3 protein. The sample holds approximately 9,000 distinct CDR3 sequences, 4.5% seen once. Sequencing was performed on lung tumor tissue, taken at surgery. These receptors all come from a female donor with early-stage non-small cell lung cancer. Both conserved end residues are part of each CDR3.

j_call	v_call	cdr3_length	cdr3_aa
TRBJ1-2	TRBV20-1	12	CSASPSNYGYTF
TRBJ1-2	TRBV5-1	17	CASSLEFGGGSNYGYTF
TRBJ2-6	TRBV6-5	15	CASSYPSAGANVLTF
TRBJ2-5	TRBV6-5	14	CASSRWDRQETQYF
TRBJ1-4	TRBV7-2	15	CASSLDGRGTEKLFF
TRBJ2-2	TRBV7-2	19	CASSQHSLLAGGDTGELFF
TRBJ2-7	TRBV7-9	16	CASSLDGGQLSYEQYF
TRBJ2-7	TRBV5-1	14	CASTILGGVDEQYF
TRBJ2-7	TRBV18	13	CASSPSGQDEQYF
TRBJ2-3	TRBV6-6	12	CASSYSSDTQYF
TRBJ2-3	TRBV20-1	13	CSARGPSTDTQYF
TRBJ2-2	TRBV18	14	CASSQDWNTGELFF
TRBJ1-6	TRBV7-3	16	CASSLLGAGLNSPLHF
TRBJ2-1	TRBV5-1	15	CASSRFTGAGNEQFF
TRBJ1-4	TRBV28	14	CASIGPGQGEKLFF
TRBJ1-4	TRBV7-2	12	CASSTRTGLLFF
TRBJ2-3	TRBV18	14	CASSREGTGDTQYF
TRBJ2-1	TRBV28	12	CAISDIYNEQFF
TRBJ2-1	TRBV6-1	14	CASSFLPTTDEQFF
TRBJ1-2	TRBV20-1	16	CSARGGQGTLYYGYTF
TRBJ2-7	TRBV19	14	CVSNVQAKSREQYF
TRBJ2-2	TRBV11-1	22	CASSPRDRGTSGRISNTGELFF
TRBJ2-7	TRBV30	14	CAWTFGGSSYEQYF
TRBJ2-5	TRBV6-5	15	CASSYSTGAQETQYF
TRBJ1-1	TRBV12-3/TRBV12-4	13	CAIIRTGSTEAFF
TRBJ2-6	TRBV3-1	15	CASSQGGAGANVLNF
TRBJ2-7	TRBV12-3/TRBV12-4	16	CASSLGQGAIWHEQYF
TRBJ2-7	TRBV19	15	CASRGQGETSYEQYF
TRBJ1-2	TRBV11-2	17	CASSLVEHGARGYGYTF
TRBJ2-1	TRBV28	13	CASKIQGACEQFF
TRBJ1-1	TRBV28	16	CASTITGGSWGTEAFF
TRBJ1-2	TRBV11-1	14	CASSLAGQSRGYTF
TRBJ2-4	TRBV20-1	14	CSVYSGIAKNIQYF
TRBJ2-5	TRBV6-5	15	CASSGIAGVSETQYF
TRBJ1-5	TRBV27	18	CASRESPGAEYSNQPQHF
TRBJ2-1	TRBV20-1	14	CSARTGGDYGEQFF
TRBJ1-4	TRBV20-1	13	CSARDSSNEKLFF
TRBJ2-3	TRBV27	13	CASSSEIRDTQYF
TRBJ2-7	TRBV29-1	14	CSVLSRTTTYEQYF
TRBJ2-1	TRBV9	17	CASSGGGTSGRINEQFF
TRBJ1-1	TRBV28	15	CASSLYGIRTVEAFF
TRBJ2-5	TRBV7-9	10	CASSLETQYF